The 28 T cell receptor beta chains given below trace back to one sample, sequenced in a study of T-cell reconstitution after alpha-beta-depleted transplantation in children. Preparation of the TCRbeta library involved a method that used unique molecular identifiers. Each CDR3 protein is one row after TCRdb ran MiXCR on the PCR reads. The sample holds a few hundred thousand distinct CDR3 sequences, 20% to 30% seen once. The material was PBMCs, obtained before TCRalphabeta/CD19-depleted stem cell transplant. The source is a boy in the first two years of life with Wiskott-Aldrich syndrome, due to receive a stem cell transplant.

This chain links TRBV14 with TRBJ2-5; D possibly corresponds to TRBD1 (6 bases). The CDR3 has 15 residues. CDR1 SGHDN and CDR2 FVKESK come from the germline V gene. The ends were cut back, 3 bases at V and 1 base at J, with 12 bases in the middle. The DNA of the CDR3 is TGTGCCAGCAGCCATATGACAGGTCTCCAAGAGACCCAGTACTTC. This codes for CASSHMTGLQETQYF.

This clonotype was seen more than once but under ten times. This CDR3 reads CASSLAPLSVSGNTIYF. CDR3 nucleotides: TGTGCCAGCAGCTTAGCTCCCCTATCTGTATCTGGAAACACCATATATTTT. The chain has TRBV7-8 and TRBJ1-3; D is undetermined. Germline-derived CDR1 and CDR2 are SGHVS and FQNEAQ. The CDR3 runs 17 residues. The V end was cut by 0 bases, the J end by 1 base, with 13 bases between.

This clonotype was detected a few times. The chain's CDR3 is CASSDRTNTEAFF. CDR3 coding DNA: TGTGCCAGCAGCGACAGGACGAACACTGAAGCTTTCTTT. The chain has TRBV7-6 and TRBJ1-1, with D tentatively TRBD1 (6 bases). Germline V gene sequence: CDR1 SGHVS, CDR2 FNYEAQ. V was shortened by 5 bases and J by 1 base, with 8 bases between the two germline ends. The CDR3 has 13 residues.

This chain joins TRBV4-2 and TRBJ1-3; D remains unclear. The V end was cut by 8 bases, the J end by 4 bases, with 15 bases between. Germline assignment: CDR1 LGHNA and CDR2 YNFKEQ. This CDR3 has 14 amino acids. The CDR3, as DNA: TGTGCCAGCTCCCGGGCGGCGGACGGAAACACCATATATTTT. Translating gives CASSRAADGNTIYF.

The sample holds a few counts of this clonotype. This chain connects TRBV5-5 to TRBJ2-1, with 13 nucleotides matching TRBD2. CDR1 is SGHKS, CDR2 YYEKEE, per germline (reference sequence). Trimming removed 4 bases from V and 12 bases from J; junction bases left unmatched: 10. The CDR3 covers 15 residues. The CDR3 here is CASSLRTSGSPGQFF. CDR3 nucleotides: TGTGCCAGCAGCCTCCGGACTAGCGGGAGCCCCGGGCAGTTCTTC.

The sample holds a few counts of this clonotype. The chain couples TRBV20-1 to TRBJ2-5; D remains unclear. Trimming took off 6 bases at V and 4 bases at J, with 12 bases between the two ends. The CDR3 extends over 12 amino acids. CDR1 DFQATT and CDR2 SNEGSKA come from the germline V gene (reference sequence). CDR3: CSARPGGETQYF. The CDR3 DNA sequence: TGCAGTGCCCGGCCCGGCGGAGAGACCCAGTACTTC.

The chain links TRBV18 to TRBJ2-1; no firm D call. V was clipped by 1 base and J by 4 bases, with 11 bases between them. CDR3 length equals 15 residues. In germline, CDR1 is KGHSH, CDR2 LQKENI. As DNA, the CDR3 is TGTGCCAGCTCACCACGGCGGCAGATATACAATGAGCAGTTCTTC. Its protein product is CASSPRRQIYNEQFF. The full variable domain, completed using reference TRBV18 and TRBJ2-1, is NAGVMQNPRHLVRRRGQEARLRCSPMKGHSHVYWYRQLPEEGLKFMVYLQKENIIDESGMPKERFSAEFPKEGPSILRIQQVVRGDSAAYFCASSPRRQIYNEQFFGPGTRLTVL.

In this sample, this clonotype turned up a few times. V and J are TRBV5-1 and TRBJ2-5; tentative D call: TRBD1 (5 bases). V was clipped by 0 bases and J by 5 bases, with 14 bases between them. The germline V gene encodes CDR1 SGHRS and CDR2 YFSETQ. The CDR3 runs 15 residues. The CDR3 region has the DNA TGCGCCAGCAGCTTGGGGGGCGCAGTTTCGGAGACCCAGTACTTC. It codes for CASSLGGAVSETQYF.

The chain employs TRBV11-2 and TRBJ2-3; 10 bases are shared with TRBD2. The ends lost 3 bases at V and 1 base at J; junction bases unmatched: 10. Germline V gives CDR1 SGHAT, CDR2 FQNNGV. The CDR3 runs 18 residues. The CDR3 DNA reads as TGTGCCAGCAGCTTCAAGGTCGGTGGACTAGCGGGCACAGATACGCAGTATTTT. It encodes CASSFKVGGLAGTDTQYF.

The chain carries TRBV5-1 and TRBJ2-1, with D unresolved. This CDR3 has 14 amino acids. CDR1 is SGHRS and CDR2 is YFSETQ in the germline V gene. Trimming cost V 6 bases and J 4 bases, with 14 bases left between them. In DNA form, the CDR3 reads TGCGCCAGCACCACCCAAAGCCTATACAATGAGCAGTTCTTC. Translated: CASTTQSLYNEQFF.

The chain carries TRBV3-1 and TRBJ1-1; a possible D gene is TRBD1 (5 bases). This CDR3 has 14 amino acids. Trimming removed 1 base at V and 7 bases at J, with 13 bases between. Germline-derived CDR1 and CDR2 are LGHDT and YNNKEL (reference sequence). The CDR3 nucleotides read TGTGCCAGCAGCCAAGGCGGACGACAGCGTGAAGCTTTCTTT. It is translated as CASSQGGRQREAFF.

This clonotype was seen only once. This sequence joins TRBV5-1 and TRBJ1-5; D unresolved. The CDR3 totals 17 residues. The ends were cut back, 0 bases at V and 0 bases at J, with 13 bases in the middle. Germline CDR1 reads SGHRS; CDR2 reads YFSETQ. DNA of the CDR3: TGCGCCAGCAGCTTGGGCCCGATAGGGCTTAGCAATCAGCCCCAGCATTTT. It specifies CASSLGPIGLSNQPQHF.

V is TRBV7-2 and J is TRBJ2-3; D ambiguous. Trimming took 0 bases from V and 3 from J, leaving 10 bases between them. The CDR3 spans 15 residues. Germline V CDR1 and CDR2: SGHTA, FQGNSA. In nucleotides, the CDR3 is TGTGCCAGCAGCTTAGCTAGGCGTTCGACAGATACGCAGTATTTT. Translated: CASSLARRSTDTQYF.

The chain couples TRBV5-1 to TRBJ2-5, with a possible D match to TRBD1 (6 bases). The germline gives CDR1 SGHRS, CDR2 YFSETQ. This CDR3 has 17 residues. V lost 1 base and J lost 1, with 17 bases in between. CDR3 protein: CASSLLSSVRGQETQYF. The CDR3 region has the DNA TGCGCCAGCAGCTTGCTCTCTTCGGTCAGGGGCCAAGAGACCCAGTACTTC.

This clonotype was seen a handful of times. The chain recombines TRBV5-1 with TRBJ1-1, with D perhaps matching TRBD1 (6 bases). Deletions cut 5 bases from V and 0 bases from J, with 17 bases between. There are 16 residues in the CDR3. Germline-derived CDR1 and CDR2 are SGHRS and YFSETQ. The CDR3 loop reads CASSKGGVVMNTEAFF. The CDR3 DNA is TGCGCCAGCAGTAAAGGGGGGGTTGTGATGAACACTGAAGCTTTCTTT.

This clonotype was observed a handful of times. J is TRBJ1-2 and V is TRBV2; TRBD1 might be the D (6 bases). CDR1 and CDR2 from the germline V gene are SNHLY and FYNNEI. V lost 4 bases, J lost 8 bases, and 8 bases lay in between. The length of the CDR3 is 11 residues. CDR3 region: CASSGGGGYTF. CDR3 DNA sequence: TGTGCCAGCAGTGGTGGGGGCGGCTACACCTTC.

The rearrangement links TRBV10-3 to TRBJ2-3; TRBD2 agrees at 7 bases. This CDR3 comprises 15 residues. Germline V gives CDR1 ENHRY, CDR2 SYGVKD. J gave up 4 bases and V 2 bases, and 6 bases lay outside the gene matches. The CDR3 region is CAISERRGSADTQYF. Here the CDR3 DNA reads TGTGCCATCAGTGAGAGGCGCGGGAGCGCAGATACGCAGTATTTT.

The V call is TRBV10-3, the J call TRBJ1-2; 9 positions match TRBD1. The CDR3 sequence is 13 residues long. Per germline, CDR1 ENHRY and CDR2 SYGVKD. Trimming cost V 6 bases and J 4 bases; bases outside gene matches: 3. Here the CDR3 reads CAIRRDRVYGYTF. CDR3 DNA: TGTGCCATCAGGCGGGACAGGGTCTATGGCTACACCTTC.

The rearrangement uses TRBV6-1 and TRBJ1-5, with D tentatively TRBD1 (6 bases). Germline values: CDR1 MNHNS, CDR2 SASEGT. V lost 8 bases, J lost 3 bases, and 11 bases lay in between. The CDR3 runs to 13 residues. CDR3 in amino acids: CASRQDNNQPQHF. CDR3 DNA sequence: TGTGCCAGCCGACAGGACAACAATCAGCCCCAGCATTTT.

This sequence joins TRBV5-1 and TRBJ2-5, with 7 bases aligning to TRBD2. The germline V gene encodes CDR1 SGHRS and CDR2 YFSETQ. V lost 4 bases to trimming and J lost 2 bases; unmatched junction nucleotides: 8. CDR3 length: 15 amino acids. The chain's CDR3 is CASSLGAGPQETQYF. For the CDR3, the DNA is TGCGCCAGCAGCCTGGGAGCGGGGCCGCAAGAGACCCAGTACTTC.

V and J are TRBV6-6 and TRBJ2-6; TRBD2 agrees at 7 bases. The CDR3 spans 14 residues. V lost 7 bases, J lost 2 bases, and 2 bases stayed unmatched. Germline loops: CDR1 MNHNY, CDR2 SVGAGI (reference sequence). CDR3 DNA sequence: TGTGCCAGCATGGCGGGGGCTGGGGCCAACGTCCTGACTTTC. Residues: CASMAGAGANVLTF.

This clonotype came up a few times. The chain recombines TRBV6-5 with TRBJ1-5, with D unclear. Germline loops: CDR1 MNHEY, CDR2 SVGAGI. The CDR3 extends over 15 amino acids. Trimming cost V 0 bases and J 6 bases, with 12 bases left between them. The CDR3 DNA follows: TGTGCCAGCAGTTACTCGACGGAGACGAGTCAGCCCCAGCATTTT. This sequence encodes CASSYSTETSQPQHF.

This clonotype was observed many times. CDR3 nucleotides: TGCGCCAGCAGCTTTATCTCACAGTCTCCCACAGATACGCAGTATTTT. Residues: CASSFISQSPTDTQYF. This chain joins TRBV5-1 and TRBJ2-3; D gene unclear. CDR3 length equals 16 residues. Germline-derived CDR1 and CDR2 are SGHRS and YFSETQ. Trimming cost V 2 bases and J 2 bases, with 15 bases left between them.

The chain links TRBV2 to TRBJ2-5, with D possibly matching TRBD1 (5 bases). The germline V gene encodes CDR1 SNHLY and CDR2 FYNNEI. This CDR3 contains 14 residues. The V gene lost 6 bases and the J gene lost 3 bases, with 14 bases spanning the gap. The CDR3 bases are TGTGCCAGCAGGAGACCAGGGTTGGAAGAGACCCAGTACTTC. It specifies CASRRPGLEETQYF. Using reference TRBV2 and TRBJ2-5 for the parts outside the CDR3, the full variable domain is EPEVTQTPSHQVTQMGQEVILRCVPISNHLYFYWYRQILGQKVEFLVSFYNNEISEKSEIFDDQFSVERPDGSNFTLKIRSTKLEDSAMYFCASRRPGLEETQYFGPGTRLLVL.

The J gene is TRBJ1-6, the V gene TRBV15; D remains unclear. The germline V gene encodes CDR1 LNHNV and CDR2 YYDKDF (reference sequence). This CDR3 is 15 amino acids long. Deletions cut 0 bases from V and 4 bases from J, with 7 bases between. The CDR3 nucleotides read TGTGCCACCAGCAGAGATCGTCAGTATAATTCACCCCTCCACTTT. It codes for CATSRDRQYNSPLHF.

This clonotype was seen only once. J is TRBJ1-1 and V is TRBV28; 7 bases line up with TRBD1. Trimming took 4 bases from V and 3 from J; bases not matched to a gene: 5. The germline CDR1 and CDR2 sequences are MDHEN and SYDVKM. The CDR3 is 14 residues long. CDR3: CASSSRGKDTEAFF. DNA of the CDR3: TGTGCCAGCAGTTCCAGGGGGAAGGACACTGAAGCTTTCTTT.

This clonotype turned up a few times. The J gene is TRBJ2-7, the V gene TRBV15; the match to TRBD2 covers 10 bases. In germline, CDR1 is LNHNV, CDR2 YYDKDF (reference sequence). The CDR3 runs to 17 residues. V lost 3 bases and J lost 6; bases outside the gene matches: 14. CDR3 residues: CATSRDRGAGGTAEQYF. The CDR3, as DNA: TGTGCCACCAGCAGGGACCGCGGAGCGGGAGGGACTGCCGAGCAGTACTTC.

This clonotype was counted a few times. V usage is TRBV29-1 and J usage is TRBJ2-1; 8 bases match TRBD1. The CDR3 consists of 12 residues. Losses at the gene ends were 4 bases for V and 12 bases for J; bases not matched to a gene: 8. Germline CDR1 is SQVTM and CDR2 is ANQGSEA. CDR3: CSVGTGIQGQFF. CDR3 nucleotide sequence: TGCAGCGTTGGGACAGGGATCCAGGGGCAGTTCTTC.